The clone carrying this T cell receptor beta chain was observed once. This sample is drawn from a study of blood T cell repertoires in COVID-19. Study details: Material from acute and convalescent COVID-19 was sourced from the United States, Italy and Spain. T cells, B-cell-depleted T cells, or PBMCs supplied cDNA or gDNA.

In the authors' workflow: Amplification of reference gene primers was used by the study to estimate nucleated cell counts. This table comes from immunoSEQ multiplex PCR, and its TCRdb copy is limited to in-frame clones, with some not included. That table is the source of V, J and clone size, and D and trimming were worked out from the DNA. Of approximately 100,000 clones detected, about 84% appear once; the ten largest clones hold 25%. V shed 3 bases and J 0 bases; nucleotides not matched to a gene: 4. The germline V gene encodes CDR1 KGHSH and CDR2 LQKENI. This CDR3 has 15 amino acids. V is TRBV18 and J is TRBJ2-7; 8 bases are shared with TRBD1. Material for sequencing was peripheral blood. This receptor was obtained from a human donor in a cohort sampled during active COVID-19. CDR3 nucleotide sequence: TGTGCCAGCTCACCGGGACAGGAAAGCTCCTACGAGCAGTACTTC. Translating gives CASSPGQESSYEQYF.